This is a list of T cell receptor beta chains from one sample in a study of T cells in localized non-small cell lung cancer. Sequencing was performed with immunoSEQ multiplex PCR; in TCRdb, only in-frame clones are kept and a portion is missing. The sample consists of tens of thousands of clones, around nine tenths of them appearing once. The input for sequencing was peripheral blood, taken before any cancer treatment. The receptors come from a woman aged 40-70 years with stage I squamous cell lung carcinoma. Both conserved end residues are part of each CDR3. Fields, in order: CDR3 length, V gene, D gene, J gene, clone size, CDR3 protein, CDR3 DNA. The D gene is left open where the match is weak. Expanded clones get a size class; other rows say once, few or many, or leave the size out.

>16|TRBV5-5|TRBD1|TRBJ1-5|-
CASSLGTGGSNQPQHF
TGTGCCAGCAGCTTGGGGACAGGGGGTAGCAATCAGCCCCAGCATTTT
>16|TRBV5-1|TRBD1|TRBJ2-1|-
CASSGTGEISYNEQFF
TGCGCCAGCAGCGGAACAGGGGAGATCTCCTACAATGAGCAGTTCTTC
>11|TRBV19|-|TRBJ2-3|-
CASLGGHTQYF
TGTGCCAGTTTAGGCGGACATACGCAGTATTTT
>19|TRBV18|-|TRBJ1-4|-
CASSPRAFGLTATNEKLFF
TGTGCCAGCTCGCCCAGAGCTTTCGGTTTGACGGCAACTAATGAAAAACTGTTTTTT
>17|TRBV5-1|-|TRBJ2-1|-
CASSPLNSGSILNEQFF
TGCGCCAGCAGCCCGTTAAATTCAGGGTCCATACTCAATGAGCAGTTCTTC
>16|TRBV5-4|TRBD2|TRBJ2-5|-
CASSLAISGGGKTQYF
TGTGCCAGCAGCTTGGCGATTAGCGGGGGGGGAAAGACCCAGTACTTC
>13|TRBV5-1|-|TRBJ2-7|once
CASSWGQGNEQYF
TGCGCCAGCAGCTGGGGGCAGGGGAACGAGCAGTACTTC
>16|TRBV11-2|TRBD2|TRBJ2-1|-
CASSLILAGDYNEQFF
TGTGCCAGCAGCTTGATACTAGCGGGGGACTACAATGAGCAGTTCTTC
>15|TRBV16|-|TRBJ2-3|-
CASSQSQSFTDTQYF
TGTGCCAGCAGCCAATCGCAAAGCTTCACAGATACGCAGTATTTT
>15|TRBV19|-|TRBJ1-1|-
CASRVASRANTEAFF
TGTGCCAGTAGAGTGGCTTCCAGGGCGAACACTGAAGCTTTCTTT
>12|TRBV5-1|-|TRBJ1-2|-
CASSFPGEGYTF
TGCGCCAGCAGCTTTCCAGGGGAGGGCTACACCTTC
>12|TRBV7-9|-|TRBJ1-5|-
CASSLGSQPQHF
TGTGCCAGCAGCTTGGGGTCCCAGCCCCAGCATTTT
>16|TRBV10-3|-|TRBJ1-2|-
CAISGNRAGINYGYTF
TGTGCCATCAGTGGGAACAGGGCTGGGATTAACTATGGCTACACCTTC
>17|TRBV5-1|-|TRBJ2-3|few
CASSLEELVWGTDTQYF
TGCGCCAGCAGCTTGGAGGAGCTAGTATGGGGCACAGATACGCAGTATTTT
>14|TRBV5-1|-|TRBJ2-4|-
CASSLGGAKNIQYF
TGCGCCAGCAGCTTGGGGGGAGCCAAAAACATTCAGTACTTC
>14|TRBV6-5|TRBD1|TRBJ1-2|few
CASRNRGPNYGYTF
TGTGCCAGCAGAAACAGGGGTCCTAACTATGGCTACACCTTC
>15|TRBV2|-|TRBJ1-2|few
CASSDLRGTHSGYTF
TGTGCCAGCAGTGACTTAAGGGGAACCCATTCTGGCTACACCTTC
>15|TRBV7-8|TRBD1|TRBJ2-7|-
CASSEGTGAFYEQYF
TGTGCCAGCAGCGAGGGGACAGGGGCTTTCTACGAGCAGTACTTC
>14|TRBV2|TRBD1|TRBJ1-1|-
CASAEGALNTEAFF
TGTGCCAGCGCTGAGGGGGCCCTGAACACTGAAGCTTTCTTT
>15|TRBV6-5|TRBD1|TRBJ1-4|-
CASSTLQGGWEKLFF
TGTGCCAGCAGTACTCTTCAGGGGGGATGGGAGAAACTGTTTTTT
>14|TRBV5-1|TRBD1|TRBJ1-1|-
CASSLQGANTEAFF
TGCGCCAGCAGCCTACAGGGGGCGAACACTGAAGCTTTCTTT
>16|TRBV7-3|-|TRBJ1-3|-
CASSLTVPGSGNTIYF
TGTGCCAGCAGCTTAACGGTTCCCGGCTCTGGAAACACCATATATTTT
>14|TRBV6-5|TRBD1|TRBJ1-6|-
CASSRQGPNSPLHF
TGTGCCAGCAGTCGACAGGGCCCTAATTCACCCCTCCACTTT
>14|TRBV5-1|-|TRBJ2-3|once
CASSLGQATDTQYF
TGCGCCAGCAGCTTGGGACAGGCAACAGATACGCAGTATTTT
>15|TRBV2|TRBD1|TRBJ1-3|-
CASSAQGASGNTIYF
TGTGCCAGCAGTGCACAGGGGGCTTCTGGAAACACCATATATTTT
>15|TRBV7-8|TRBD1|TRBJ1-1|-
CASSHALDRGTEAFF
TGTGCCAGCAGCCACGCCCTGGACAGGGGGACTGAAGCTTTCTTT